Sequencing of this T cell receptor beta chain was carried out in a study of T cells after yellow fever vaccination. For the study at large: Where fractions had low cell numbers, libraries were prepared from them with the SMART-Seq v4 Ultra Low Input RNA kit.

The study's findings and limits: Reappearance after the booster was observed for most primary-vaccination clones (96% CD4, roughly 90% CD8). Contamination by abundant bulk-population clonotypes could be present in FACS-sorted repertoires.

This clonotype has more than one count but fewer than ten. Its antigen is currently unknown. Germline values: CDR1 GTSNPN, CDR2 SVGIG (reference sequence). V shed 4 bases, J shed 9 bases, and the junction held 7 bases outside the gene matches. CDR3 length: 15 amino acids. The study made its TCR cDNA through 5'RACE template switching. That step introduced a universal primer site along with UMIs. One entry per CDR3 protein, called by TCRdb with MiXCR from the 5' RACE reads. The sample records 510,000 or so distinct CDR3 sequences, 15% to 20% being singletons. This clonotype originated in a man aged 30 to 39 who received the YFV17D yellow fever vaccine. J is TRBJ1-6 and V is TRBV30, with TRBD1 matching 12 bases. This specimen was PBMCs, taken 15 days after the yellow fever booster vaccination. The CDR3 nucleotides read TGTGCCTGGACTACCGGGACAGGGGGCACTTCACCCCTCCACTTT. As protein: CAWTTGTGGTSPLHF.